This T cell receptor beta chain was sequenced in a study of T cells in Graves' hyperthyroidism and ophthalmopathy (dated by TCRdb to the late 2010s). Looking at the study overall: Peripheral blood was sampled at the time of initial diagnosis, prior to any treatment. The paper describes TCR Vbeta CDR3 sequencing of around 130 peripheral blood samples, made up of roughly 45 ophthalmopathy patients, approximately 73 hyperthyroidism patients and some 17 progressor patients. To identify distinguishing TCR V-J signatures, a discovery cohort of 100 patients was used, comprising 43 with Graves' ophthalmopathy and about 59 with stable Graves' hyperthyroidism. An independent validation cohort of some 18 hyperthyroidism patients and some 15 patients who later progressed to ophthalmopathy tested prospective prediction of ophthalmopathy. In roughly six Graves' hyperthyroidism patients, the study also compared T-cell repertoires from thyroid tissue with T-cell repertoires from blood. The roughly 90 discovery patients were divided at random into training and test sets in a 7:3 ratio. After blood sampling, hyperthyroidism patients were treated with methimazole at a starting dose of 30 mg daily, and ophthalmopathy patients were treated with high-dose intravenous methylprednisolone.

The TCR beta CDR3 regions were amplified from the RNA transcripts. The first round of RT-PCR for the TCR CDR3 was performed with the HTBI primer set and the Qiagen OneStep RT-PCR kit. A second multiplex PCR round built the libraries, followed by size selection and purification. The libraries were sequenced on an Illumina HiSeq2000 using paired-end 100 bp reads. In the authors' own workflow: SOAPnuke was used to process the raw data, removing reads that contained adapters or uncalled bases, had a mean Phred below 15, or lacked an exact match to the constant primer or identifier. High-quality paired reads were merged with COPE v1.2.5, and unique nucleotide sequences were defined as clonotypes. MiTCR v1.1 was used to align clonotypes to the IMGT TRBV, TRBD and TRBJ reference segments. Analysis was restricted to V-J combinations with a frequency above 0.0001, which covered about 99% of repertoires. The TCS score was defined as the ratio of F50 (clonal expansion) to E x V (chaos), calculated using BLOSUM62-based TCRdist between CDR3 peptides within each V-J. Welch's t-statistics and random forest reduced just over 500 V-J features to roughly 13, which were used in a naive Bayes classifier (R e1071). TCRdb handled the public reads itself, with Q25 trimming in fastp and clone calling in MiXCR, and kept productive beta chains. Each CDR3 protein gets just one entry, which takes the most common genes and DNA from the rows behind it. The V and J calls reflect TCRdb's pipeline rather than the authors' work. This sample gives about 480,000 distinct CDR3 sequences in total; over 13% of them show up just once. The top ten clones comprise around 17% of the sample.

The germline V gene gives CDR1 as SNHLY and CDR2 as FYNNEI. The CDR3 runs 14 amino acids, cysteine and phenylalanine included. Of all the DNA, just the CDR3 is kept, 42 bases in frame from base 1. V lost 4 bases and J lost 8 bases, and the count of bases not matched to a germline gene is 5. A patient counted as having stable Graves' hyperthyroidism if no progression to ophthalmopathy occurred over 18 months of follow-up. Hyperthyroidism patients were aged 18 to 65 years and newly diagnosed, with disease duration of less than 2 months. The study excluded patients with uncontrolled infections, other autoimmune diseases, pregnancy or lactation. Clinical symptoms, serum thyroxine and TRAb, thyroid ultrasound, and orbital computed tomography formed the basis for the diagnoses. PBMCs were isolated from 10 ml of fresh peripheral blood by Ficoll-Paque density gradient centrifugation. Total RNA was extracted with Trizol reagent, and quality was checked on an Agilent 2100 Bioanalyzer.

What the research found in general, with its limitations: In validation, the model predicted progression to ophthalmopathy a median of about 5.9 months before onset, with over 55% sensitivity and about 75% specificity. Sample size was not statistically predetermined, and investigators were not blinded to group allocation. Blood samples also contained most of the expanded thyroid clonotypes (frequency above 0.001), which suggests that blood repertoires may reflect thyroid immune responses. In cross-validation, a model built on a 13 V-J signature told ophthalmopathy apart from stable hyperthyroidism with under 90% sensitivity and approximately 81% specificity, and in testing the same model reached 80%/75%.

This clonotype has more than one count but fewer than ten. It has no known antigen specificity. Within one base of it there is no much larger clone, and no base qualities were kept. The sample was blood. The receptor chain draws on TRBV2 and TRBJ2-4, with TRBD2 identical over 10 junction bases. This clonotype was obtained from a woman aged 18-35 years with Graves' hyperthyroidism. The CDR3 amino acid sequence is: CASSVWLAGDIQYF. Read as DNA, the sequence is TGTGCCAGCAGTGTATGGCTAGCGGGAGACATTCAGTACTTC.